The rows below give T cell receptor beta chains drawn from one sample of a study of graft-versus-host responses after intestinal transplantation. Clones were read by immunoSEQ multiplex PCR, and TCRdb kept only the in-frame ones, dropping some. Seen here are 50,000 or so clones, approximately 91% observed once, and the top ten hold more than 2%. What these receptors recognize is not known. The material sequenced was unstimulated CD4+ T cells sorted from spleen or lymph node cells, taken before transplant. Receptors originate from a human donor who was the organ donor for an intestinal transplant. The CDR3 runs from the conserved cysteine through the conserved F or W. The D gene is left open where the match is weak. The size field is filled for only some rows; it gives once, few, many or a size class.

length | J | size | V | D | CDR3 | DNA
17 | TRBJ2-2 | . | TRBV9 | TRBD2 | CASSVRGSGSNTGELFF | TGTGCCAGCAGCGTGCGTGGTAGCGGGTCGAACACCGGGGAGCTGTTTTTT
16 | TRBJ2-3 | . | TRBV25-1 | TRBD2 | CASSETPGGRTDTQYF | TGTGCCAGCAGTGAAACCCCGGGAGGGCGGACAGATACGCAGTATTTT
15 | TRBJ2-7 | . | TRBV14 | . | CASSQEGPSIYEQYF | TGTGCCAGCAGCCAAGAGGGGCCGTCTATCTACGAGCAGTACTTC
12 | TRBJ2-1 | . | TRBV29-1 | . | CSVEDPGFEQFF | TGCAGCGTTGAAGATCCCGGTTTCGAGCAGTTCTTC
17 | TRBJ2-1 | . | TRBV7-9 | TRBD2 | CASSPAHSGGLNNEQFF | TGTGCCAGCAGCCCAGCCCACAGCGGGGGCTTGAACAATGAGCAGTTCTTC
14 | TRBJ2-5 | . | TRBV7-2 | . | CASSLGAATETQYF | TGTGCCAGCAGCTTAGGAGCGGCAACAGAGACCCAGTACTTC
14 | TRBJ2-3 | . | TRBV10-3 | . | CAIKTDKSTDTQYF | TGTGCCATCAAAACAGACAAAAGCACAGATACGCAGTATTTT
15 | TRBJ2-7 | . | TRBV19 | TRBD2 | CASSARLAAIYEQYF | TGTGCCAGTAGTGCCCGACTAGCGGCAATCTACGAGCAGTACTTC
12 | TRBJ2-3 | . | TRBV7-2 | . | CASSSGSDTQYF | TGTGCCAGCAGCTCAGGATCAGATACGCAGTATTTT
15 | TRBJ1-4 | . | TRBV6-1 | . | CASSADSLGVEKLFF | TGTGCCAGCAGTGCCGACAGCCTTGGGGTTGAAAAACTGTTTTTT
14 | TRBJ2-2 | . | TRBV5-4 | TRBD1 | CASSPGTVDTELFF | TGTGCCAGCAGCCCCGGGACAGTCGACACGGAGCTGTTTTTT
15 | TRBJ2-1 | . | TRBV4-1 | TRBD2 | CASSQGLAGVNEQFF | TGCGCCAGCAGCCAAGGACTAGCGGGAGTCAATGAGCAGTTCTTC
15 | TRBJ2-1 | . | TRBV18 | TRBD2 | CASSETSGSENEQFF | TGTGCCAGCTCAGAGACTAGCGGGAGTGAAAATGAGCAGTTCTTC
15 | TRBJ2-3 | . | TRBV5-1 | . | CASSFRDPSTDTQYF | TGCGCCAGCAGCTTCCGGGACCCTAGCACAGATACGCAGTATTTT
13 | TRBJ1-2 | few | TRBV7-9 | . | CASSSYQIGGYTF | TGTGCCAGCAGCTCCTACCAAATCGGGGGCTACACCTTC
17 | TRBJ2-4 | . | TRBV2 | . | CASLAQRQTLAKNIQYF | TGTGCCAGCCTGGCACAAAGACAGACCCTAGCCAAAAACATTCAGTACTTC
15 | TRBJ2-7 | . | TRBV5-1 | TRBD2 | CASSLTSGRPFEQYF | TGCGCCAGCAGCCTAACTAGCGGGAGGCCGTTCGAGCAGTACTTC
15 | TRBJ1-5 | once | TRBV2 | . | CASSQWVMGNQPQHF | TGTGCCAGCAGCCAGTGGGTGATGGGCAATCAGCCCCAGCATTTT
14 | TRBJ2-7 | . | TRBV5-1 | TRBD2 | CASSLDLAGVEQYF | TGCGCCAGCAGCTTGGACCTAGCGGGAGTGGAGCAGTACTTC
16 | TRBJ2-2 | . | TRBV15 | TRBD2 | CATSRDSGRNTGELFF | TGTGCCACCAGCAGAGATAGCGGGAGGAACACCGGGGAGCTGTTTTTT
14 | TRBJ2-7 | . | TRBV5-1 | TRBD2 | CASSWGGSAYEQYF | TGCGCCAGCAGCTGGGGGGGGTCGGCCTACGAGCAGTACTTC
15 | TRBJ2-7 | . | TRBV28 | TRBD2 | CASSWGRALGNEQYF | TGTGCCAGCAGTTGGGGGAGGGCCCTTGGGAACGAGCAGTACTTC
16 | TRBJ2-1 | . | TRBV4-1 | . | CASSPPDGRGGSEQFF | TGCGCCAGCAGCCCCCCAGACGGGAGAGGGGGCAGTGAGCAGTTCTTC
14 | TRBJ2-2 | . | TRBV6-5 | . | CASSWRDAGGELFF | TGTGCCAGCAGTTGGCGGGATGCTGGCGGGGAGCTGTTTTTT
15 | TRBJ2-3 | . | TRBV4-1 | . | CASSQVWGRTDTQYF | TGCGCCAGCAGCCAAGTATGGGGGCGCACAGATACGCAGTATTTT
13 | TRBJ1-5 | . | TRBV2 | . | CASSGTGNQPQHF | TGTGCCAGCAGTGGGACAGGCAATCAGCCCCAGCATTTT
14 | TRBJ2-1 | . | TRBV7-2 | TRBD1 | CASWGQVGDNEQFF | TGTGCCAGCTGGGGACAGGTGGGGGACAATGAGCAGTTCTTC
16 | TRBJ2-1 | . | TRBV29-1 | . | CSVTRRGDLSYNEQFF | TGCAGCGTTACCCGCAGAGGGGACTTGTCGTACAATGAGCAGTTCTTC
18 | TRBJ2-1 | . | TRBV12-1 | . | CAGPETSGRAPSYNEQFF | TGTGCCGGCCCGGAGACTAGCGGGAGGGCCCCCTCCTACAATGAGCAGTTCTTC
15 | TRBJ2-7 | . | TRBV21-1 | . | CASSNPYGAAGEQYF | TGTGCCAGCAGCAACCCATATGGCGCCGCGGGCGAGCAGTACTTC
15 | TRBJ2-7 | . | TRBV6-5 | . | CASSYRLSGPYEQYF | TGTGCCAGCAGTTACCGTCTGAGCGGTCCCTACGAGCAGTACTTC
15 | TRBJ2-7 | . | TRBV19 | TRBD1 | CASSVMTGLSYEQYF | TGTGCCAGTAGTGTCATGACAGGGCTTTCCTACGAGCAGTACTTC
15 | TRBJ2-1 | . | TRBV27 | TRBD2 | CASSLGTSGNNEQFF | TGTGCCAGCAGTTTAGGGACTAGCGGGAACAATGAGCAGTTCTTC
13 | TRBJ2-7 | . | TRBV7-6 | TRBD1 | CASSWRTGNEQYF | TGTGCCAGCAGCTGGCGGACAGGGAACGAGCAGTACTTC
16 | TRBJ2-1 | . | TRBV7-2 | TRBD2 | CASSRVLANSYNEQFF | TGTGCCAGCAGCCGCGTACTAGCGAACTCCTACAATGAGCAGTTCTTC
16 | TRBJ2-7 | . | TRBV21-1 | . | CASRLPWRPYRYEQYF | TGTGCCAGCAGACTCCCCTGGCGGCCTTACCGTTACGAGCAGTACTTC
12 | TRBJ1-1 | . | TRBV6-5 | . | CASSYQDLQAFF | TGTGCCAGCAGTTACCAGGATCTCCAAGCTTTCTTT
13 | TRBJ2-5 | once | TRBV9 | . | CASSVGQGQTQYF | TGTGCCAGCAGCGTAGGGCAGGGCCAGACCCAGTACTTC
15 | TRBJ2-1 | few | TRBV6-5 | . | CASSYSRYMANEQFF | TGTGCCAGCAGTTACTCACGGTATATGGCCAATGAGCAGTTCTTC
16 | TRBJ2-5 | . | TRBV5-4 | TRBD2 | CASSRGLAGVRETQYF | TGTGCCAGCAGCAGGGGACTAGCGGGAGTTCGGGAGACCCAGTACTTC
12 | TRBJ1-2 | . | TRBV12-5 | TRBD1 | CASGDRDYGYTF | TGTGCTAGTGGTGACAGGGACTATGGCTACACCTTC
15 | TRBJ2-7 | . | TRBV4-2 | . | CASSQEQGVMGEQYF | TGTGCCAGCAGCCAAGAGCAGGGAGTCATGGGGGAGCAGTACTTC
14 | TRBJ2-3 | . | TRBV2 | . | CASSEALSADTQYF | TGTGCCAGCAGTGAAGCGCTTTCGGCAGATACGCAGTATTTT
14 | TRBJ2-5 | . | TRBV6-6 | . | CASSYRQAQETQYF | TGTGCCAGCAGTTACCGACAGGCACAGGAGACCCAGTACTTC
13 | TRBJ2-1 | . | TRBV2 | TRBD1 | CASSEDRYNEQFF | TGTGCCAGCAGTGAGGACAGGTACAATGAGCAGTTCTTC
15 | TRBJ2-7 | . | TRBV4-1 | . | CASSQSGSGSYEQYF | TGCGCCAGCAGCCAATCCGGGTCGGGCTCCTACGAGCAGTACTTC
16 | TRBJ2-6 | once | TRBV5-1 | . | CASSLAAGVGANVLTF | TGCGCCAGCAGCTTGGCGGCAGGGGTTGGGGCCAACGTCCTGACTTTC
14 | TRBJ2-5 | . | TRBV6-5 | TRBD2 | CASSPGLAQETQYF | TGTGCCAGCAGTCCCGGACTAGCCCAAGAGACCCAGTACTTC
14 | TRBJ1-5 | once | TRBV9 | . | CASSVEPGRQPQHF | TGTGCCAGCAGCGTAGAGCCGGGACGTCAGCCCCAGCATTTT
16 | TRBJ2-1 | . | TRBV15 | TRBD2 | CATSSLSGRPYNEQFF | TGTGCCACCAGCAGTCTCAGCGGGAGACCCTACAATGAGCAGTTCTTC
15 | TRBJ1-1 | . | TRBV6-5 | . | CASSYSSTGDTEAFF | TGTGCCAGCAGTTACTCTTCGACCGGGGACACTGAAGCTTTCTTT
14 | TRBJ2-4 | . | TRBV7-3 | . | CASSLWQVENIQYF | TGTGCCAGCAGCTTATGGCAGGTGGAAAACATTCAGTACTTC